This TCR beta chain was captured in a study of T cell responses to AZD1222 COVID-19 vaccine (dated by TCRdb to about 2021). Describing the broader study: AZD1222 recipients with second doses at about 4 weeks or about 12 weeks were pooled, because spike-specific TCR depth and breadth did not differ between schedules. A total of under 250 trial participants underwent TCR sequencing, of whom 207 had received two doses of AZD1222 and approximately 25 had received two doses of the MenACWY control vaccine. Trial participants were enrolled by age into 18-55, 56-69 and 70-plus year subgroups, with roughly 150, 30 and 60 TCR-sequenced participants respectively.

Findings and caveats that apply to the study as a whole: Participants were mostly white British and included more females than males, and it was suggested by the authors that clonal diversity may have been underestimated. Vaccine-associated CD4 TCRs spanned the whole spike protein, with dominant responses in regions 160-218 and 743-854. A significant rise in spike-specific TCR breadth and depth was observed after two AZD1222 doses relative to day 0 and relative to MenACWY recipients. Because no samples from the day 14 peak response were available, repertoires could be characterized only after the peak T cell response. Reportedly, almost half of the unique spike-specific TCRs recognized epitopes lying outside the regions that are mutated in the B.1.351 and B.1.1.7 variants. Only six AZD1222 recipients were SARS-CoV-2 seropositive at baseline, limiting conclusions about previously exposed vaccinees. In the small 56-69-year group, the increase in depth fell short of significance, most likely because of low power.

Via the germline V gene, CDR1 is MNHEY and CDR2 SVGAGI. Trimmed from V: 8 bases; trimmed from J: 10 bases; junction bases lacking a gene match: 12. The CDR3 has 15 amino acids, counting the end cysteine and phenylalanine. Only the CDR3 DNA is retained, 45 bases long and in frame from the first base. What this sample's time point label stands for: baseline before first vaccination. Vaccinee samples were obtained from the UK trials COV001 and COV002, which included a single-blind randomized controlled phase 2/3 trial of AZD1222 (ChAdOx1 nCoV-19) in healthy adults. For TCRbeta chain sequencing, PBMC samples were collected from trial participants at day 0 and at day 28 after the second dose. Comments on this clone: The specificity of this receptor is unknown. Base qualities are not at hand, and no much larger clone is one base apart.

The CDR3 regions of human TCRbeta chains were analyzed by immunosequencing. As for the original processing: TCRs in the repertoires were compared against a reference library of SARS-CoV-2-specific TCRs that had been generated with the MIRA antigen-specificity platform. Breadth was defined as the fraction of unique TCRs that were SARS-CoV-2-associated, and depth was defined as the fraction of total T cells that were SARS-CoV-2-associated. Each spike-specific TCR was assigned to its reactive spike region and to a CD4 or CD8 class using the MIRA data. Log10-transformed breadth and depth values were compared by one-way ANOVA with Sidak's multiple comparisons tests. This immuneACCESS table, as held by TCRdb, lists in-frame sequences with V and J called but not all clones. Of the missing ones, under half trace to an unresolved V gene in checked studies; the others have no known cause. V, J and clone size are those of that table, while D and trimming were read from the DNA. Within this sample are about 130,000 clones, with 90% to 95% of them counted one time only. The top ten hold over 2.5% of the sample.

The sequence was obtained from an adult in good health. The source material was peripheral blood, sampled on day 0 of AZD1222 vaccination. Here the chain combines TRBV6-5 and TRBJ2-1; 12 central nucleotides agree with TRBD2. The encoded CDR3 is CASHTLAGGPGEQFF. The DNA sequence reads TGTGCCAGCCATACGCTAGCGGGAGGGCCGGGGGAGCAGTTCTTC.